This TCR beta chain was obtained from a study of identical twins. TCRdb passed the 5' RACE reads through MiXCR, listing each CDR3 protein once. This table holds 1.5 million to 2 million distinct CDR3 sequences, 32% found once. This CDR3 is built from 11 residues. V lost 8 bases to trimming and J lost 9 bases, with 11 bases between them. The sequence came from a newborn girl in good health. The genes are TRBV12-3 or TRBV12-4 and TRBJ1-5; D possibly corresponds to TRBD1 (5 bases). The sample was cord blood. The CDR3 DNA sequence: TGTGCCAGCCGCGCGGGGGGGCCCCAGCATTTT. The encoded protein is CASRAGGPQHF.